This TCR beta chain was recorded in a study of regulatory T cells in long-lasting Graves disease. Concerning this clonotype: It may be a read error: a sequence one base away is much more abundant. This likely comes from a read error, as the CDR3 has no conserved phenylalanine or tryptophan at its end.

The germline V gene has CDR1 SGHRS and CDR2 YFSETQ. The CDR3 covers 12 residues. The time point here: newly diagnosed GD, antithyroid drugs for less than 3 months. Preparation of the TCR library used RNA extracted from PBMCs. Into tubes containing EDTA, 8 to 9.5 milliliters of peripheral blood were drawn. iRepertoire HTBI primers and Arm-PCR of CDR3 regions built TCR beta libraries. TCRdb analysed the multiplex PCR reads with MiXCR anew, one entry per CDR3 protein. This table holds approximately 490,000 distinct CDR3 sequences, around 15% found once. This same sample was also part of a study on T cells in Graves' hyperthyroidism and ophthalmopathy.

The starting material was peripheral blood mononuclear cells (PBMCs), obtained at new diagnosis, from a patient treated with antithyroid drugs. This clonotype originated in a man aged 40-49 years with Graves disease. This chain joins TRBV5-1 and TRBJ2-3; the D is unclear. The CDR3 loop reads CASSLALLKQYL. The CDR3 region has the DNA TGTGCCAGCAGCTTGGCCCTGCTTAAGCAGTATCTT.